This T cell receptor (beta chain) was sequenced for a study of blood T cell repertoires in COVID-19. The CDR3 is made up of 15 amino acids. V dropped 0 bases and J dropped 3; count of bases not matched to a gene: 3. Germline loops: CDR1 MNHEY, CDR2 SVGAGI. Libraries were prepared by immunoSEQ multiplex PCR; TCRdb keeps only in-frame clonotypes and omits some of them. The sample comprises some 290,000 clones, 70% to 90% of which are singletons, and over 4.5% rests with the top ten. This TCR derives from a man aged 60 to 75 who had recovered from COVID-19. The V gene is TRBV6-5, the J gene TRBJ2-7; 9 positions agree with TRBD1. Sequenced input: peripheral blood. The DNA for the CDR3 is TGTGCCAGCAGTTACTCGAAGGACAGGGGCTACGAGCAGTACTTC. It specifies CASSYSKDRGYEQYF.